The clone carrying this TCR beta chain was seen a few times. Its antigen remains unknown. The data are from a study of identical twins. Study outcomes and limitations: The presence of invariant MAIT and iNKT cells could partly confound analyses of zero-insertion sequences.

The CDR3 extends over 11 amino acids. Germline-derived CDR1 and CDR2 are LGHDT and YNNKEL (reference sequence). Trimming left V 3 bases short and J 7 bases short, with 4 bases between. TCRdb called the 5' RACE reads again in MiXCR, with one record for every CDR3 protein. The sample records 500,000 or so distinct CDR3 sequences, 14% being singletons. The data were also submitted as part of a second study, on yellow fever vaccine responses in identical twins.

The V gene is TRBV3-1, the J gene TRBJ1-3; D not certain. This TCR was sampled from a woman in her late teens or twenties in good health. The specimen was CD4+ T cells sorted from blood. In DNA form, the CDR3 reads TGTGCCAGCAGCCATGAGAACACCATATATTTT. Translation gives CASSHENTIYF. Combining the CDR3 with reference TRBV3-1 and TRBJ1-3 gives the whole variable domain DTAVSQTPKYLVTQMGNDKSIKCEQNLGHDTMYWYKQDSKKFLKIMFSYNNKELIINETVPNRFSPKSPDKAHLNLHINSLELGDSAVYFCASSHENTIYFGEGSWLTVV.